A single sample is the source of the 27 T cell receptor beta chains below, sequenced in a study of Ad26.COV2.S vaccination and SARS-CoV-2 variants. Profiled with immunoSEQ multiplex PCR; TCRdb holds only in-frame clones, not every one. Found here are approximately 450,000 clones, around nine tenths of them singletons; the top ten hold approximately 12%. Treatment noted: some 20 received Ad26.COV2.S at low or high dose, single or two shots; five or six received placebo; per-sample allocation not given. The study sampled participants on day 63 after the first vaccine or placebo injection. The sequenced sample was peripheral blood, obtained in a trial of Ad26.COV2.S vaccine versus placebo. All receptors derive from a person between 18 and 59 years old who received the Ad26.COV2.S COVID-19 vaccine or a placebo.

The J gene is TRBJ2-5, the V gene TRBV7-2; D gene ambiguous. Between the trimmed V and J ends, which lost 6 bases and 2 bases, there was a span of 16 bases. The V gene's germline CDR1 is SGHTA and CDR2 FQGNSA. The CDR3 contains 15 residues. DNA for the CDR3: TGTGCCAGCAGGATTTCTGCCGGGTCTCAAGAGACCCAGTACTTC. Residues: CASRISAGSQETQYF.

The rearrangement uses TRBV14 and TRBJ2-2; D perhaps matches TRBD2 (5 bases). The CDR3 sequence is 16 residues long. V lost 0 bases to trimming and J lost 3 bases, with 11 bases between them. The germline V gene encodes CDR1 SGHDN and CDR2 FVKESK. CDR3 nucleotides: TGTGCCAGCAGCCAAGAAGGTGGACTCTACACCGGGGAGCTGTTTTTT. It yields the protein CASSQEGGLYTGELFF.

The J gene is TRBJ2-5, the V gene TRBV4-2; D is ambiguous. The germline gives CDR1 LGHNA, CDR2 YNFKEQ. V gave up 0 bases and J gave up 5 bases, with 7 bases separating them. The CDR3 spans 13 residues. CDR3 residues: CASSQEQWETQYF. CDR3 nucleotide sequence: TGTGCCAGCAGCCAAGAACAGTGGGAGACCCAGTACTTC.

The genes are TRBV6-2 or TRBV6-3 and TRBJ2-1, with 8 bases lining up with TRBD2. This CDR3 comprises 16 residues. CDR1 is MNHEY and CDR2 is SVGEGT in the germline V gene. Unmatched junction bases numbered 12, after V lost 5 bases and J lost 6 bases. The CDR3: CASSGGLDLSSNEQFF. The DNA for the CDR3 is TGTGCCAGCAGTGGGGGACTAGACCTGAGTTCCAATGAGCAGTTCTTC.

The chain combines TRBV5-1 with TRBJ2-2, with TRBD2 as a possible D gene (6 bases). Germline lookup yields CDR1 SGHRS and CDR2 YFSETQ. The CDR3 is 15 residues long. V lost 0 bases to trimming and J lost 3 bases, with 9 bases between them. CDR3 protein: CASSLGLAYTGELFF. CDR3 sequence (DNA): TGCGCCAGCAGCTTGGGGCTAGCGTACACCGGGGAGCTGTTTTTT.

A single count supports this clone. The chain couples TRBV19 to TRBJ2-7, with 11 bases matching TRBD2. V gave up 4 bases and J gave up 5 bases; unmatched junction bases: 10. Germline V gives CDR1 LNHDA, CDR2 SQIVND (reference sequence). The CDR3 is 16 residues long. The CDR3 coding sequence is TGTGCCAGTAGTAAGATGGGGACTAGCGGTAGGGACGAGCAGTACTTC. Its protein is CASSKMGTSGRDEQYF. Full variable domain (outside the CDR3, taken from reference TRBV19 and TRBJ2-7): DGGITQSPKYLFRKEGQNVTLSCEQNLNHDAMYWYRQDPGQGLRLIYYSQIVNDFQKGDIAEGYSVSREKKESFPLTVTSAQKNPTAFYLCASSKMGTSGRDEQYFGPGTRLTVT.

The rearrangement uses TRBV7-9 and TRBJ1-2; D remains ambiguous. V was clipped by 5 bases and J by 3 bases, with 10 bases between them. Germline CDR1 SEHNR, CDR2 FQNEAQ (reference sequence). This CDR3 has 13 amino acids. CDR3 nucleotide sequence: TGTGCCAGCAGCCCCGAGGGTTACTATGGCTACACCTTC. The encoded protein is CASSPEGYYGYTF.

This chain uses TRBV5-5 with TRBJ2-1; D is undetermined. The CDR3 is 14 amino acids. Per germline, CDR1 SGHKS and CDR2 YYEKEE (reference sequence). V was shortened by 6 bases and J by 0 bases, with 10 bases between the two germline ends. DNA of the CDR3: TGTGCCAGCACTCCCGGTAACTCCTACAATGAGCAGTTCTTC. This sequence encodes CASTPGNSYNEQFF.

This clone has only one observation. The chain recombines TRBV6-5 with TRBJ1-1; no clear D. CDR3 length equals 14 residues. CDR1 MNHEY and CDR2 SVGAGI come from the germline V gene. The V and J ends lost 0 bases and 0 bases respectively, with 5 bases between them. CDR3 residues: CASSYSRLNTEAFF. Written as DNA, the CDR3 is TGTGCCAGCAGTTACTCGAGGTTGAACACTGAAGCTTTCTTT.

This chain links TRBV4-3 with TRBJ1-4, with 7 nucleotides matching TRBD1. The CDR3 length is 13 residues. V shed 3 bases, J shed 7 bases, and the junction held 2 bases outside the gene matches. Germline assignment: CDR1 LGHNA and CDR2 YSLEER. The CDR3 protein is CASSQHRGEKLFF. In DNA form, the CDR3 reads TGCGCCAGCAGCCAGCACAGGGGTGAAAAACTGTTTTTT.

This chain connects TRBV3-1 (or the pseudogene TRBV3-2) to TRBJ2-7; the D is unclear. CDR3 size: 16 residues. Germline values: CDR1 LGHDT, CDR2 YNNKEL (reference sequence). With 1 base removed from V and 3 bases from J, the gap between germline ends came to 16 bases. In DNA, the CDR3 is TGTGCCAGCAGCCAAGCTCTAGACCGCCGCCGCTACGAGCAGTACTTC. The encoded protein is CASSQALDRRRYEQYF.

The chain carries TRBV6-2 or TRBV6-3 and TRBJ1-2; D gene unclear. This CDR3 region has 14 residues. V shed 2 bases and J shed 6 bases, with 13 bases lying between them. Germline V gene lookup returns CDR1 MNHEY and CDR2 SVGEGT. The CDR3 here is CASSYSPEAHGYTF. The DNA of the CDR3 is TGTGCCAGCAGTTACAGCCCCGAGGCCCATGGCTACACCTTC.

The table lists this clone with a count of one. The chain employs TRBV6-2 or TRBV6-3 and TRBJ2-3; 11 bases map to TRBD2. Trimming at V came to 5 bases and at J to 2 bases, leaving 6 bases not matched to a gene. CDR1 is MNHEY, CDR2 SVGEGT, per germline. This CDR3 is 16 amino acids long. The CDR3 reads CASSNLAGGNTDTQYF. In nucleotides, the CDR3 is TGTGCCAGCAGTAACCTAGCGGGAGGTAACACAGATACGCAGTATTTT.

V and J are TRBV29-1 and TRBJ2-7, with a possible D match to TRBD2 (5 bases). CDR1 and CDR2 (germline): SQVTM, ANQGSEA. V was clipped by 2 bases and J by 1 base, with 15 bases between them. This CDR3 region has 15 residues. For the CDR3, the DNA is TGCAGCGTTGAAACGCTAGCTGATAGATCCTACGAGCAGTACTTC. This encodes CSVETLADRSYEQYF.

This chain uses TRBV4-1 with TRBJ1-2, with a possible D match to TRBD1 (5 bases). The CDR3 has 13 amino acids. Trimming cost V 4 bases and J 6 bases, with 12 bases left between them. CDR1 MGHRA and CDR2 YSYEKL come from the germline V gene. Here the CDR3 DNA reads TGCGCCAGCAGCCCTAGACAGCAAGATGGCTACACCTTC. This sequence encodes CASSPRQQDGYTF.

The rearrangement links TRBV2 to TRBJ1-2; D unclear. Germline V gene lookup returns CDR1 SNHLY and CDR2 FYNNEI. CDR3 length equals 15 residues. V lost 3 bases and J 4 bases, leaving 15 bases between the germline ends. Written as DNA, the CDR3 is TGTGCCAGCAGTGAGGAAACGGCGCTTCTCTATGGCTACACCTTC. Encoded protein: CASSEETALLYGYTF.

This rearrangement joins TRBV5-1 to TRBJ1-4; D gene unclear. The CDR3 covers 13 residues. The germline gives CDR1 SGHRS, CDR2 YFSETQ. Trimming took off 0 bases at V and 4 bases at J, with 4 bases between the two ends. The CDR3 loop reads CASSLGFNEKLFF. CDR3 nucleotide sequence: TGCGCCAGCAGCTTGGGGTTTAATGAAAAACTGTTTTTT.

V gene TRBV4-2 combines with J gene TRBJ1-1, with TRBD1 matching 7 bases. The CDR3 covers 15 residues. Per the germline V gene, CDR1 is LGHNA and CDR2 is YNFKEQ. The ends lost 1 base at V and 4 bases at J; junction bases unmatched: 6. This CDR3 is CASSQVRQGTTEAFF. The CDR3 coding sequence is TGTGCCAGCAGCCAAGTGAGACAGGGCACCACTGAAGCTTTCTTT.

The chain uses TRBV10-2 and TRBJ2-7, with 7 bases that match TRBD1. Germline assignment: CDR1 WSHSY and CDR2 SAAADI. The V segment lost 6 bases and the J segment 1 base; nucleotides outside the gene matches: 3. The CDR3 extends over 13 amino acids. CDR3 residues: CASRGDRSYEQYF. In DNA, the CDR3 is TGCGCCAGCAGGGGGGACAGATCCTACGAGCAGTACTTC.

Only one count was recorded for this clone. The V call is TRBV5-4, the J call TRBJ1-1; TRBD1 aligns across 8 bases. CDR3 size: 14 residues. Unmatched junction bases numbered 5, after V lost 5 bases and J lost 2 bases. The germline V gene encodes CDR1 SGHNT and CDR2 YYREEE (reference sequence). This chain's CDR3 is CASRRTGPNTEAFF. The CDR3 DNA reads TGTGCCAGCAGACGGACAGGGCCCAACACTGAAGCTTTCTTT.

This rearrangement joins TRBV18 to TRBJ2-3; TRBD2 agrees at 9 bases. The CDR3 extends over 15 amino acids. The germline CDR1 and CDR2 sequences are KGHSH and LQKENI. The V gene end was trimmed by 7 bases and the J gene end by 7 bases; junction bases not matched to a gene: 12. CDR3 sequence (DNA): TGTGCCAGCTTCGCAGGAGCGGGAGGATCGTATACGCAGTATTTT. Translating it yields CASFAGAGGSYTQYF.

This clone turned up a few times. The chain couples TRBV27 to TRBJ2-7, with TRBD2 as a possible D gene (5 bases). The CDR3 is made up of 11 amino acids. From germline, CDR1 is MNHEY and CDR2 SMNVEV (reference sequence). V was cut by 4 bases and J by 9 bases, with 10 bases left in between. In nucleotides, the CDR3 is TGTGCCAGCAGTTCCCCTACTAGGCAGTACTTC. Its protein product is CASSSPTRQYF.

The chain joins TRBV19 to TRBJ1-1; no definite D call. Germline V lookup: CDR1 LNHDA, CDR2 SQIVND (reference sequence). The CDR3 length is 19 residues. The germline V and J ends were trimmed by 5 bases and 0 bases, with 25 bases remaining between them. Here the CDR3 reads CASSAQVAAGWPMNTEAFF. The CDR3 DNA is TGTGCCAGTAGTGCCCAGGTGGCAGCGGGATGGCCAATGAACACTGAAGCTTTCTTT.

V gene TRBV4-2 combines with J gene TRBJ2-1, with 10 bases that match TRBD2. The V gene's germline CDR1 is LGHNA and CDR2 YNFKEQ. This CDR3 has 14 residues. Trimming cost V 4 bases and J 9 bases; bases outside gene matches: 6. CDR3 DNA sequence: TGTGCCAGCAGCCGAGCGGGAGGGCCACCTGAGCAGTTCTTC. Translated, it gives CASSRAGGPPEQFF.

The chain combines TRBV6-4 with TRBJ2-3; 11 nucleotides align to TRBD2. The V segment lost 2 bases and the J segment 4 bases; nucleotides outside the gene matches: 5. CDR1 and CDR2 from the germline V gene are MRHNA and SNTAGT. CDR3 length: 16 amino acids. CDR3 amino acids: CASSDHGTSGADTQYF. CDR3 nucleotide sequence: TGTGCCAGCAGTGACCACGGGACTAGCGGCGCAGATACGCAGTATTTT.

The chain employs TRBV5-8 and TRBJ2-7; tentatively, D is TRBD2 (6 bases). The V gene lost 2 bases and the J gene lost 0 bases, with 12 bases spanning the gap. Germline V lookup: CDR1 SGHTS, CDR2 YDEGEE. The CDR3 length is 15 residues. The CDR3 DNA reads as TGTGCCAGCAGCTTCGGCCTTAGCGGCTCCTACGAGCAGTACTTC. The encoded protein is CASSFGLSGSYEQYF.

This clone was counted once. The CDR3 is CASSPGSNQPQHF. The CDR3 bases are TGTGCCAGCAGCCCCGGGTCCAATCAGCCCCAGCATTTT. V usage is TRBV6-5 and J usage is TRBJ1-5, with D unresolved. The germline V gene encodes CDR1 MNHEY and CDR2 SVGAGI. V lost 6 bases and J 3 bases, leaving 9 bases between the germline ends. The CDR3 is 13 residues long.